One and the same sample provided the 5 T cell receptor beta chains below, sequenced in a study of T cell repertoires in aging, cancer and after chemotherapy (dated by TCRdb to about 2019). Genomic DNA extracted from peripheral blood, rather than sorted cells or RNA, was used as the source for amplification of TCR beta rearrangements. Sequenced using an Illumina MiSeq. Using a mixed TRB-A/B primer pool, multiplex touch-down PCR amplified rearranged TRB sequences covering the V, D and J segments. The public reads were quality trimmed at Q25 with fastp and then assembled into clones with MiXCR by TCRdb, keeping productive beta chains. Here each entry gathers all rows of one CDR3 protein and keeps the most common genes and DNA. Counted in this sample were 650 to 800 distinct CDR3 sequences; over 40% of them appeared once. The ten largest account for 15% to 20% of the sample. Sample: blood. Receptors originate from a human donor with a solid tumor.

The chain employs TRBV20-1 and TRBJ2-7; 7 nucleotides align to TRBD2. This CDR3 spans 16 amino acids. Germline CDR1 DFQATT, CDR2 SNEGSKA (reference sequence). V gave up 6 bases and J gave up 2 bases; unmatched junction bases: 16. CDR3 sequence reads: CSAQAQSLARTYEQYF. The CDR3 nucleotides read TGCAGTGCGCAGGCCCAATCACTAGCGCGAACCTACGAGCAGTACTTC.

CDR3 DNA sequence: TGTGCCAGCAGCCGGACGTCGGGGCCGAACACCGGGGAGCTGTTTTTT. It codes for CASSRTSGPNTGELFF. The V call is TRBV7-6, the J call TRBJ2-2; possibly TRBD1 or TRBD2 for D (5 bases each). Trimming pared 5 bases from V and 0 bases from J, leaving 13 bases between. Germline CDR1 reads SGHVS; CDR2 reads FNYEAQ. This CDR3 is 16 amino acids long.

V usage is TRBV7-6 and J usage is TRBJ1-2; D possibly corresponds to TRBD1 (5 bases). The CDR3 loop spans 14 amino acids. The ends were cut back, 2 bases at V and 0 bases at J, with 7 bases in the middle. Germline V CDR1 and CDR2: SGHVS, FNYEAQ. The CDR3 DNA sequence: TGTGCCAGCAGCTTAAAGGGGACTAACTATGGCTACACCTTC. Translating gives CASSLKGTNYGYTF.

The chain combines TRBV7-3 with TRBJ2-3; D ambiguous. The V gene lost 2 bases and the J gene lost 0 bases, with 6 bases spanning the gap. The germline gives CDR1 SGHTA, CDR2 FQGTGA. The CDR3 covers 14 residues. This CDR3 is CASSLSTSTDTQYF. CDR3 nucleotide sequence: TGTGCCAGCAGCTTATCGACTAGCACAGATACGCAGTATTTT.

This chain connects TRBV20-1 to TRBJ1-5; 7 nucleotides line up with TRBD1. Germline V gives CDR1 DFQATT, CDR2 SNEGSKA (reference sequence). The junction had 3 bases not matched to a gene; V was cut back by 1 base and J by 0 bases. The CDR3 is 15 amino acids. The CDR3 reads CSARVGTVSNQPQHF. The CDR3 bases are TGCAGTGCTAGAGTCGGGACAGTTAGCAATCAGCCCCAGCATTTT.